The clone carrying this T cell receptor (beta chain) has just a few counts. The antigen is undetermined. The length of the CDR3 is 15 residues. The ends lost 5 bases at V and 2 bases at J; junction bases unmatched: 4. The germline gives CDR1 SGHTS, CDR2 YDEGEE. Method: immunoSEQ multiplex PCR; TCRdb's copy keeps in-frame clones and lacks some. The sample lists 35,000 to 40,000 clones; 88% were seen once. This entry is derived from a study of T cells in localized non-small cell lung cancer. Findings and caveats of the study: Appearing in adjacent lung were a median about 59 of the top 100 tumor clones. Overall survival was longer when the density of T cells in the blood was higher.

This specimen was peripheral blood, taken before any cancer treatment. This TCR came from a woman aged 35 to 70 with stage I lung adenocarcinoma. The chain carries TRBV5-8 and TRBJ1-3; 10 bases line up with TRBD1. DNA for the CDR3: TGTGCCAGCAGGGACAGGGGGTTAGCTGGAAACACCATATATTTT. It codes for CASRDRGLAGNTIYF.